This T cell receptor beta chain was observed in a study of CD8+CD57+ T cells in acquired aplastic anemia. The study, taken as a whole, reports: Twenty-nine shared CD8+ CDR3s appeared highly expressed within patients' immunodominant clones.

By flow cytometry, patients selected for sequencing had shown an expansion of CD8+CD57+ cells. There were no patients without severe acquired aplastic anemia. By the time of blood sampling, patients had still received no therapy. As for this clonotype: Its target is unknown.

Germline V gene sequence: CDR1 SQVTM, CDR2 ANQGSEA. This CDR3 contains 14 residues. The trim removed 6 bases at V and 5 bases at J, leaving 11 bases unmatched. Genomic DNA templated the TCR beta VDJ and CDR3 profiling. TCRdb ran MiXCR on the reads and lists one entry per CDR3 protein. The table has some 98,000 distinct CDR3 sequences, roughly two thirds seen once. This clonotype was obtained from a human donor with aplastic anemia. The chain carries TRBV29-1 and TRBJ2-7, with 9 nucleotides matching TRBD2. Material for sequencing was sorted CD4+, CD8+, or CD8+CD57+ T cells (not recorded which) from PBMCs. The CDR3 sequence is CSVWGRGGPDEQYF. Here the CDR3 DNA reads TGCAGCGTATGGGGGCGGGGGGGCCCGGACGAGCAGTACTTC.